The clone carrying this T cell receptor beta chain has just one count. This record belongs to a study of blood T cell repertoires in COVID-19. Turning to the study itself: The origin of the acute and convalescent COVID-19 samples was the United States, Italy and Spain.

Method: immunoSEQ multiplex PCR; TCRdb's copy keeps in-frame clones and lacks some. The repertoire consists of roughly 250,000 clones, with roughly nine tenths occurring once and the leading ten covering roughly 12%. Germline V lookup: CDR1 LGHDT, CDR2 YNNKEL (reference sequence). The CDR3 is 14 amino acids. V gave up 5 bases and J gave up 2 bases; unmatched junction bases: 5. Sequencing was done on a sample of peripheral blood. The TCR comes from a woman aged 25 to 39 with COVID-19, enrolled during active disease. The J gene is TRBJ2-5, the V gene TRBV3-1 (or the pseudogene TRBV3-2); 7 bases align to TRBD2. The CDR3 DNA sequence: TGTGCCAGCAGCTACCGAGCGGGGCAAGAGACCCAGTACTTC. Protein product: CASSYRAGQETQYF.